A single sample is the source of the 24 T cell receptor beta chains below, sequenced in a study of shared clonotypes between healthy human individuals. Measured with immunoSEQ multiplex PCR; TCRdb has only the in-frame clones, and not every one. The repertoire consists of 2 million to 2.5 million clones, with approximately 95% occurring once and the leading ten covering 0.1% to 0.15%. Sequences were obtained from naive CD4+ T cells sorted from blood. Subset given: CD45RA+ positively selected. The receptors derive from a man aged 18 to 35 in good health.

V usage is TRBV11-2 and J usage is TRBJ2-7; D is unresolved. Germline assignment: CDR1 SGHAT and CDR2 FQNNGV. V lost 5 bases, J lost 2 bases, and 10 bases lay in between. CDR3 length: 13 residues. CDR3 DNA: TGTGCCAGCAGCCCGCAGATAGCCTACGAGCAGTACTTC. It yields the protein CASSPQIAYEQYF.

The chain combines TRBV27 with TRBJ1-2, with 8 bases that match TRBD1. The V segment lost 0 bases and the J segment 6 bases; nucleotides outside the gene matches: 6. Germline loops: CDR1 MNHEY, CDR2 SMNVEV (reference sequence). The CDR3 totals 15 residues. CDR3 region: CASSLSNRGWDGYTF. CDR3 nucleotide sequence: TGTGCCAGCAGTTTATCGAACAGGGGGTGGGATGGCTACACCTTC.

The chain employs TRBV2 and TRBJ1-2; 10 nucleotides line up with TRBD1. CDR3 length: 12 amino acids. With 6 bases clipped from V and 13 bases from J, the junction kept 8 bases outside the gene matches. Germline assignment: CDR1 SNHLY and CDR2 FYNNEI. CDR3 DNA: TGTGCCAGCAGCTTGACAGGGGGCGGTTGCACCTTC. Encoded protein: CASSLTGGGCTF.

This clone has only one observation. The J gene is TRBJ2-1, the V gene TRBV2, with D unresolved. CDR1 and CDR2 from the germline V gene are SNHLY and FYNNEI. V lost 8 bases and J lost 0, with 17 bases in between. The CDR3 contains 16 residues. The CDR3 nucleotides read TGTGCCAGCGCCTATTGGGCGGCAAGCTCCTACAATGAGCAGTTCTTC. This encodes CASAYWAASSYNEQFF. Complete variable domain (other parts from reference TRBV2 and TRBJ2-1): EPEVTQTPSHQVTQMGQEVILRCVPISNHLYFYWYRQILGQKVEFLVSFYNNEISEKSEIFDDQFSVERPDGSNFTLKIRSTKLEDSAMYFCASAYWAASSYNEQFFGPGTRLTVL.

J is TRBJ1-2 and V is TRBV27; TRBD1 agrees at 7 bases. The V segment lost 4 bases and the J segment 3 bases; nucleotides outside the gene matches: 5. This CDR3 is built from 14 residues. Germline V gene lookup returns CDR1 MNHEY and CDR2 SMNVEV (reference sequence). The CDR3 protein is CASSSRDSHYGYTF. The CDR3 DNA reads as TGTGCCAGCAGTTCAAGGGACAGCCACTATGGCTACACCTTC.

The chain combines TRBV9 with TRBJ1-6, with a weak D call TRBD1 (6 bases). In germline, CDR1 is SGDLS, CDR2 YYNGEE. V lost 0 bases and J lost 0, with 10 bases in between. This CDR3 has 17 amino acids. The CDR3 sequence: CASSVGEGGSYNSPLHF. In DNA, the CDR3 is TGTGCCAGCAGCGTAGGAGAGGGGGGCTCCTATAATTCACCCCTCCACTTT.

This clone was detected once. The chain uses TRBV2 and TRBJ1-6; TRBD1 agrees at 8 bases. The trim removed 8 bases at V and 8 bases at J, leaving 2 bases unmatched. There are 12 residues in the CDR3. Germline CDR1 reads SNHLY; CDR2 reads FYNNEI. The DNA of the CDR3 is TGTGCCAGCCGGGGACAGGATTCACCCCTCCACTTT. This encodes CASRGQDSPLHF.

The V and J genes are TRBV6-6 and TRBJ1-2; D possibly corresponds to TRBD1 (5 bases). Per the germline V gene, CDR1 is MNHNY and CDR2 is SVGAGI (reference sequence). CDR3 size: 14 residues. The V gene lost 0 bases and the J gene lost 2 bases, with 7 bases spanning the gap. CDR3 region: CASSYSGENYGYTF. As DNA, the CDR3 is TGTGCCAGCAGTTACTCGGGGGAAAACTATGGCTACACCTTC.

V usage is TRBV28 and J usage is TRBJ2-7, with TRBD1 matching over 12 bases. CDR3 length: 14 amino acids. Trimming cost V 8 bases and J 4 bases; bases outside gene matches: 6. Germline V lookup: CDR1 MDHEN, CDR2 SYDVKM. The CDR3 protein is CASLGTGGQYEQYF. The CDR3 DNA reads TGTGCCAGCTTGGGGACAGGGGGCCAGTACGAGCAGTACTTC.

V usage is TRBV5-4 and J usage is TRBJ2-3; no reliable D call. Germline-derived CDR1 and CDR2 are SGHNT and YYREEE (reference sequence). The V and J ends lost 2 bases and 1 base respectively, with 8 bases between them. The CDR3 contains 14 residues. CDR3 loop: CASSFSTGTDTQYF. CDR3 nucleotide sequence: TGTGCCAGCAGCTTTTCAACCGGCACAGATACGCAGTATTTT.

This clone was recorded once. The V gene is TRBV7-4, the J gene TRBJ1-4; D not certain. The CDR3 runs to 13 residues. Germline V lookup: CDR1 SGHVT, CDR2 SQSDAQ. V lost 2 bases and J lost 4, with 5 bases in between. The CDR3 protein is CASSLSLNEKLFF. CDR3 DNA sequence: TGTGCCAGCAGCTTATCCCTTAATGAAAAACTGTTTTTT.

As concerns this clone: This sample includes further DNA sequences coding for the same CDR3. The chain links TRBV29-1 to TRBJ1-1; D remains unclear. Trimming cost V 3 bases and J 1 base, with 6 bases left between them. The germline CDR1 and CDR2 sequences are SQVTM and ANQGSEA. This CDR3 contains 12 residues. The CDR3 is CSVDRENTEAFF. The CDR3 coding sequence is TGCAGCGTTGATAGGGAGAACACTGAAGCTTTCTTT. The full variable domain, in which reference TRBV29-1 and TRBJ1-1 provide the parts outside the CDR3, is SAVISQKPSRDICQRGTSLTIQCQVDSQVTMMFWYRQQPGQSLTLIATANQGSEATYESGFVIDKFPISRPNLTFSTLTVSNMSPEDSSIYLCSVDRENTEAFFGQGTRLTVV.

DNA of the CDR3: TGTGCCATCAGCGTGACTAGCGGGGGGGCCGAAGATACGCAGTATTTT. This encodes CAISVTSGGAEDTQYF. This chain joins TRBV10-3 and TRBJ2-3; 14 nucleotides line up with TRBD2. Germline values: CDR1 ENHRY, CDR2 SYGVKD. The V segment lost 6 bases and the J segment 5 bases; nucleotides outside the gene matches: 7. The CDR3 sequence is 16 residues long.

This clone was detected only once. The chain carries TRBV2 and TRBJ2-7; D gene uncertain. V lost 5 bases and J lost 4, with 15 bases in between. This CDR3 comprises 14 residues. Germline CDR1 and CDR2: SNHLY and FYNNEI. The CDR3 nucleotides read TGTGCCAGCAGTCCGCCCCCCACTCTATACGAGCAGTACTTC. Its translation is CASSPPPTLYEQYF.

This chain connects TRBV29-1 to TRBJ2-3; D call uncertain. Trimming shortened V by 6 bases and J by 6 bases, and 16 bases separated the two germline ends. The CDR3 is 13 amino acids. Germline-derived CDR1 and CDR2 are SQVTM and ANQGSEA. CDR3 in amino acids: CSVDKNLGDTQYF. In nucleotides, the CDR3 is TGCAGCGTCGATAAAAACTTGGGGGATACGCAGTATTTT.

V gene TRBV6-1 combines with J gene TRBJ2-3, with a possible D match to TRBD2 (6 bases). Trimming left V 7 bases short and J 6 bases short, with 11 bases between. Germline assignment: CDR1 MNHNS and CDR2 SASEGT. The CDR3 sequence is 12 residues long. The CDR3 here is CASTWGRDTQYF. In DNA, the CDR3 is TGTGCCAGCACTTGGGGGAGGGATACGCAGTATTTT.

The rearrangement links TRBV7-2 to TRBJ1-5; TRBD1 matches at 8 bases. The CDR3 runs to 15 residues. The V and J ends lost 4 bases and 7 bases, in that order; junction bases with no gene match: 9. Germline V lookup: CDR1 SGHTA, CDR2 FQGNSA. The CDR3, as DNA: TGTGCCAGCAGCTCTTGGACAGGGTACGCCCAGCCCCAGCATTTT. Translation gives CASSSWTGYAQPQHF.

The V call is TRBV27, the J call TRBJ2-7, with a possible D match to TRBD1 (5 bases). V lost 3 bases and J lost 1, with 13 bases in between. Germline-derived CDR1 and CDR2 are MNHEY and SMNVEV (reference sequence). This CDR3 contains 15 residues. The CDR3, as DNA: TGTGCCAGCAGTTTCGCTACAGGCTCATCCTACGAGCAGTACTTC. As protein: CASSFATGSSYEQYF.

The V call is TRBV5-5, the J call TRBJ2-5; 10 bases are shared with TRBD2. Trimming removed 7 bases from V and 5 bases from J; junction bases left unmatched: 5. The germline V gene encodes CDR1 SGHKS and CDR2 YYEKEE (reference sequence). There are 13 residues in the CDR3. The CDR3 loop reads CASCLAGDETQYF. As DNA, the CDR3 is TGTGCCAGCTGTCTAGCGGGGGACGAGACCCAGTACTTC.

The rearrangement uses TRBV18 and TRBJ2-1; 7 nucleotides agree with TRBD1. V was clipped by 0 bases and J by 5 bases; unmatched bases: 7. Per the germline V gene, CDR1 is KGHSH and CDR2 is LQKENI. This CDR3 contains 16 residues. The CDR3 loop reads CASSPPETGSDNEQFF. The CDR3 nucleotides are TGTGCCAGCTCACCACCCGAGACAGGGTCCGACAATGAGCAGTTCTTC.

V is TRBV6-1 and J is TRBJ2-1; D gene ambiguous. Germline V gene data show CDR1 as MNHNS and CDR2 as SASEGT. This CDR3 region has 11 residues. V dropped 7 bases and J dropped 5 bases, with 6 bases sitting between them. CDR3: CASNTNNEQFF. The CDR3 nucleotides read TGTGCCAGCAACACCAACAATGAGCAGTTCTTC.

The chain employs TRBV18 and TRBJ1-5; D is perhaps TRBD1 (6 bases). This CDR3 region has 16 residues. Germline values: CDR1 KGHSH, CDR2 LQKENI. V lost 6 bases, J lost 0 bases, and 15 bases lay in between. This CDR3 reads CASSTGQINSNQPQHF. The DNA of the CDR3 is TGTGCCAGCTCCACTGGACAGATTAATAGCAATCAGCCCCAGCATTTT.

Details on this clone: Distinct nucleotide sequences in the sample also encode this CDR3. The CDR3 sequence: CASSGGRAQETQYF. The CDR3 DNA follows: TGTGCCAGCAGTGGGGGGAGAGCACAAGAGACCCAGTACTTC. J is TRBJ2-5 and V is TRBV6-1; D may correspond to TRBD1 or TRBD2 (5 bases each). The V and J ends lost 4 bases and 2 bases respectively, with 11 bases between them. The germline V gene has CDR1 MNHNS and CDR2 SASEGT. The CDR3 extends over 14 amino acids.

V is TRBV6-5 and J is TRBJ1-3; D remains unclear. The V gene's germline CDR1 is MNHEY and CDR2 SVGAGI. The CDR3 runs 14 residues. V lost 4 bases and J 4 bases, leaving 11 bases between the germline ends. As DNA, the CDR3 is TGTGCCAGCAGTTGGAACCAGTTCGGAAACACCATATATTTT. It translates to CASSWNQFGNTIYF.